Listed below are T cell receptor beta chains from one sample, sequenced in a study of siplizumab effects on memory and regulatory T cells. Only in-frame clones appear in the TCRdb table, and some are missing; sequencing was by immunoSEQ multiplex PCR. The data hold about 50,000 clones, with roughly 84% observed a single time. Sequencing was performed on naive CD8+ T cells sorted from blood. These receptors were obtained from a human donor in good health. The conserved cysteine and the conserved F or W are not part of the CDR3 here. Each record gives: V gene, J gene, D gene, CDR3 protein. D genes are given only for firm matches.

TRBV27,TRBJ2-7,NA,ASGYSYEQY
TRBV27,TRBJ1-6,NA,ASSIIGSPLH
TRBV30,TRBJ2-7,TRBD1,AWSTGTGDRN
TRBV2,TRBJ1-6,TRBD1,ASSARTGDMDSPLH
TRBV2,TRBJ2-4,NA,ASSVMPGKNIQY
TRBV9,TRBJ2-3,TRBD2,ASSVDLAGERYGTDTQY
TRBV2,TRBJ1-5,NA,ASIPGVGLASPQH
TRBV19,TRBJ1-5,TRBD1,ASRTGASNQPQH
TRBV27,TRBJ1-2,TRBD1,ASRPGQGNYGYT
TRBV19,TRBJ1-1,NA,ASSIPSTEAF
TRBV4-1,TRBJ1-5,NA,ASSQGSGRSQPQH
TRBV7-2,TRBJ1-2,NA,ATADGYGYT
TRBV4-1,TRBJ2-2,NA,ASSQGWVTGELF
TRBV7-6,TRBJ1-2,NA,ASSPNGGDGYT
TRBV6-4,TRBJ1-1,NA,ASSLAGGTEAF
TRBV27,TRBJ2-7,TRBD1,ASGTGGAYEQY
TRBV7-9,TRBJ1-2,TRBD1,ASSLGQGTYGYT
TRBV27,TRBJ2-7,NA,ASSLGQGGYEQY
TRBV6-4,TRBJ2-2,NA,ASSDYGAPTGELF
TRBV4-1,TRBJ2-1,TRBD2,ASSQAGLAGGQF
TRBV5-6,TRBJ1-4,TRBD1,ASSFDRGHEKLF
TRBV14,TRBJ2-7,NA,ASSRGFEQY
TRBV19,TRBJ2-7,TRBD1,ASSSGTGLSYEQY
TRBV7-9,TRBJ2-7,NA,ASSYPGNTYEQY
TRBV2,TRBJ2-1,TRBD2,ASSRTSGRPIPYNEQF
TRBV4-1,TRBJ1-6,TRBD1,ASSQDRATGNNSPLH
TRBV13,TRBJ2-5,TRBD2,ASSLASGGTSQETQY
TRBV27,TRBJ2-7,TRBD1,ASSWTGGFTYEQY
TRBV15,TRBJ2-1,NA,ATSIPGSTGGQF
TRBV30,TRBJ2-3,NA,AWGQDSTDTQY
TRBV7-6,TRBJ2-3,TRBD2,ASSPRGLAGDTDTQY
TRBV5-4,TRBJ2-5,NA,ASSLVGQGRETQY
TRBV6-5,TRBJ2-7,NA,ASSYAGDNSYEQY
TRBV5-6,TRBJ2-5,TRBD1,ASSPPPRDRVRETQY
TRBV5-6,TRBJ2-7,NA,ASSRTGYEQY
TRBV27,TRBJ1-6,NA,ASSLGNSPLH
TRBV19,TRBJ2-7,TRBD2,ASSVFLAGGGEQY
TRBV7-9,TRBJ2-1,TRBD1,ASSSRQGDYNEQF
TRBV4-1,TRBJ1-1,NA,ASSQDSPRNTEAF
TRBV6-6,TRBJ2-2,TRBD2,ASSLLAGAGELF
TRBV7-8,TRBJ2-5,TRBD1,ASSLEGTGAGTQY
TRBV29-1,TRBJ2-5,NA,SGRRQETQY
TRBV5-4,TRBJ2-7,NA,ASSLGYEQY
TRBV27,TRBJ2-1,NA,ASSLGTNSYNEQF
TRBV18,TRBJ2-7,NA,ASSPGGHDYEQY
TRBV7-9,TRBJ2-2,NA,ASSQRPRITGELF
TRBV14,TRBJ2-7,NA,ASSQEGGTAYEQY
TRBV19,TRBJ2-6,NA,ASSIIDGFSGANVLT
TRBV6-5,TRBJ2-5,NA,ASSYSGGRETQY
TRBV9,TRBJ2-1,TRBD2,ASSVGLAGEQF
TRBV7-9,TRBJ2-3,NA,ASSSSSLVSTDTQY
TRBV2,TRBJ2-7,NA,ASSEIIGGNSYEQY